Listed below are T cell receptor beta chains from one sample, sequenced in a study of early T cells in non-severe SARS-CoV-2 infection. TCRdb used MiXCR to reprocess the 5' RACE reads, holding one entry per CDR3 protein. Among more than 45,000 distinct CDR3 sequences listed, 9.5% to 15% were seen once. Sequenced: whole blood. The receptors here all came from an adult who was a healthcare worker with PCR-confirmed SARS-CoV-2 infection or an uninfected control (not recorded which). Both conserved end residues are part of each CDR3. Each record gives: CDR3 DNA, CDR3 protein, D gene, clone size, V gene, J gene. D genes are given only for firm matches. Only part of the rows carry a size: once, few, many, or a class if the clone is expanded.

CDR3 DNA: TGTGCCACCCTGACAGGGTACCTTGAAGCTTTCTTT
CDR3 protein: CATLTGYLEAFF
D gene: TRBD1
clone size: .
V gene: TRBV28
J gene: TRBJ1-1

CDR3 DNA: TGTGCCAGCAGTTTTGGTGCAGGATTCTCCTACGAGCAGTACTTC
CDR3 protein: CASSFGAGFSYEQYF
D gene: .
clone size: .
V gene: TRBV27
J gene: TRBJ2-7

CDR3 DNA: TGTGCCAGCAGTTTGATTAGCGGGAGCTTCAATGAGCAGTTCTTC
CDR3 protein: CASSLISGSFNEQFF
D gene: TRBD2
clone size: .
V gene: TRBV28
J gene: TRBJ2-1

CDR3 DNA: TGTGCCAGCAGCGTAGATGGGGGACTCCTACTCTACAATGAGCAGTTCTTC
CDR3 protein: CASSVDGGLLLYNEQFF
D gene: .
clone size: many
V gene: TRBV9
J gene: TRBJ2-1

CDR3 DNA: TGTGCCAGCAGCGTAACTCAGGGGGACTATGGCTACACCTTC
CDR3 protein: CASSVTQGDYGYTF
D gene: TRBD1
clone size: many
V gene: TRBV9
J gene: TRBJ1-2

CDR3 DNA: TGTGCCAGCAGCTGGGGGACCGGGGGAGAGACCCAGTACTTC
CDR3 protein: CASSWGTGGETQYF
D gene: .
clone size: .
V gene: TRBV6-1
J gene: TRBJ2-5

CDR3 DNA: TGTGCCAGTAGTGCGCCATGGGCGGCCTACGAGCAGTACTTC
CDR3 protein: CASSAPWAAYEQYF
D gene: .
clone size: few
V gene: TRBV19
J gene: TRBJ2-7

CDR3 DNA: TGCAGCGTCCCCAGCTACACCTTC
CDR3 protein: CSVPSYTF
D gene: .
clone size: .
V gene: TRBV29-1
J gene: TRBJ1-2

CDR3 DNA: TGTGCCAGCACCATACCCGGGCATTCGGGGCAGTTCTTC
CDR3 protein: CASTIPGHSGQFF
D gene: .
clone size: many
V gene: TRBV7-8
J gene: TRBJ2-1

CDR3 DNA: TGTGCCAGCAGCATGACAGGGGGCGTCACTGAAGCTTTCTTT
CDR3 protein: CASSMTGGVTEAFF
D gene: TRBD1
clone size: .
V gene: TRBV7-3
J gene: TRBJ1-1

CDR3 DNA: TGTGCCAGCAGTTTAGGGGGTCTAGCGGTAGAGACCCAGTACTTC
CDR3 protein: CASSLGGLAVETQYF
D gene: TRBD2
clone size: .
V gene: TRBV28
J gene: TRBJ2-5

CDR3 DNA: TGCAGCGTTGAGCCCCCTAGGTCCGGCAATGAGCAGTTCTTC
CDR3 protein: CSVEPPRSGNEQFF
D gene: .
clone size: many
V gene: TRBV29-1
J gene: TRBJ2-1

CDR3 DNA: TGCGCCAGCAGCCAAGATCCAGGCTCTGGAAACACCATATATTTT
CDR3 protein: CASSQDPGSGNTIYF
D gene: .
clone size: many
V gene: TRBV4-1
J gene: TRBJ1-3

CDR3 DNA: TGTGCCAGCAGTTACCAGGGCAGCGGGGGGTACAATGAGCAGTTCTTC
CDR3 protein: CASSYQGSGGYNEQFF
D gene: TRBD2
clone size: few
V gene: TRBV6-6
J gene: TRBJ2-1

CDR3 DNA: TGTGCCAGCAGCTTAGAAGGGCTCCCCTACGAGCAGTACTTC
CDR3 protein: CASSLEGLPYEQYF
D gene: .
clone size: .
V gene: TRBV7-8
J gene: TRBJ2-7

CDR3 DNA: TGTGCCAGCAGTTTATCAACAGGGGCCGATGACTATGGCTACACCTTC
CDR3 protein: CASSLSTGADDYGYTF
D gene: TRBD1
clone size: .
V gene: TRBV28
J gene: TRBJ1-2

CDR3 DNA: TGCAGTGCTAGAGACCTACAGAGCTCCTACAATGAGCAGTTCTTC
CDR3 protein: CSARDLQSSYNEQFF
D gene: .
clone size: many
V gene: TRBV20-1
J gene: TRBJ2-1

CDR3 DNA: TGTGCCAGCAGTTTAGGACTAGGTTACGAGCAGTACTTC
CDR3 protein: CASSLGLGYEQYF
D gene: TRBD2
clone size: many
V gene: TRBV27
J gene: TRBJ2-7

CDR3 DNA: TGCAGTGCCTGCAGGGGGGCGAGGAGGAACACTGAAGCTTTCTTT
CDR3 protein: CSACRGARRNTEAFF
D gene: TRBD1
clone size: .
V gene: TRBV20-1
J gene: TRBJ1-1

CDR3 DNA: TGTGCCAGCAGCCCGGAAATAGCGGGAGGGCCGAATACGCAGTATTTT
CDR3 protein: CASSPEIAGGPNTQYF
D gene: TRBD2
clone size: .
V gene: TRBV7-8
J gene: TRBJ2-3

CDR3 DNA: TGTGCCAGCAGCTTCCTGGGCGTAAGGGAGACCCAGTACTTC
CDR3 protein: CASSFLGVRETQYF
D gene: .
clone size: few
V gene: TRBV7-2
J gene: TRBJ2-5

CDR3 DNA: TGTGCCAGCTCCTCCCAGTTCGGCACCGGGGAGCTGTTTTTT
CDR3 protein: CASSSQFGTGELFF
D gene: .
clone size: .
V gene: TRBV2
J gene: TRBJ2-2

CDR3 DNA: TGTGCCAGCTCACCACGGACTACCTACGAGCAGTACTTC
CDR3 protein: CASSPRTTYEQYF
D gene: .
clone size: many
V gene: TRBV18
J gene: TRBJ2-7

CDR3 DNA: TGTGCCAGCAGCCCGCATGGGGGGCTGCAAGAGACCCAGTACTTC
CDR3 protein: CASSPHGGLQETQYF
D gene: .
clone size: .
V gene: TRBV7-2
J gene: TRBJ2-5

CDR3 DNA: TGTGCCAGCAGTCCGGACCCCGCCGTGGGGCTAAATGAGCAGTTCTTC
CDR3 protein: CASSPDPAVGLNEQFF
D gene: .
clone size: few
V gene: TRBV2
J gene: TRBJ2-1

CDR3 DNA: TGTGCCAGCAGTCTGGGTTCGGGGATCCAGCCCCAGCATTTT
CDR3 protein: CASSLGSGIQPQHF
D gene: .
clone size: few
V gene: TRBV27
J gene: TRBJ1-5

CDR3 DNA: TGCGCCAGCAGCTTGGCCGCCGGGAGGGGTTACGAGCAGTACTTT
CDR3 protein: CASSLAAGRGYEQYF
D gene: TRBD2
clone size: .
V gene: TRBV5-1
J gene: TRBJ2-7

CDR3 DNA: TGTGCCAGCAGCTTGCAGGGATCTGGCGAAAAACTGTTTTTT
CDR3 protein: CASSLQGSGEKLFF
D gene: .
clone size: .
V gene: TRBV7-2
J gene: TRBJ1-4

CDR3 DNA: TGTGCCAGCTATCTTCACGTTAATTCACCCCTCCACTTT
CDR3 protein: CASYLHVNSPLHF
D gene: .
clone size: few
V gene: TRBV28
J gene: TRBJ1-6

CDR3 DNA: TGTGCCAGCAGGGCCGGGACTAGTAACAATGAGCAGTTCTTC
CDR3 protein: CASRAGTSNNEQFF
D gene: TRBD2
clone size: few
V gene: TRBV6-5
J gene: TRBJ2-1

CDR3 DNA: TGTGCCAGCTCACCAGGGGCAGGACGTGAAGCTTTCTTT
CDR3 protein: CASSPGAGREAFF
D gene: .
clone size: few
V gene: TRBV18
J gene: TRBJ1-1

CDR3 DNA: TGTGCCAGCAGTACGGGACTCCCCTACAATGAGCAGTTCTTC
CDR3 protein: CASSTGLPYNEQFF
D gene: .
clone size: .
V gene: TRBV6-5
J gene: TRBJ2-1

CDR3 DNA: TGTGCCAGCAGTTTAAAGGGGGAGTGGAACATTCAGTACTTC
CDR3 protein: CASSLKGEWNIQYF
D gene: .
clone size: many
V gene: TRBV28
J gene: TRBJ2-4

CDR3 DNA: TGTGCCAGCAGTACAGCAGCGGGAAACTCCTACAATGAGCAGTTCTTC
CDR3 protein: CASSTAAGNSYNEQFF
D gene: TRBD2
clone size: once
V gene: TRBV27
J gene: TRBJ2-1

CDR3 DNA: TGTGCCAGCAGCTTACGGCAAGTTCAGGATGAGCAGTTCTTC
CDR3 protein: CASSLRQVQDEQFF
D gene: .
clone size: few
V gene: TRBV7-8
J gene: TRBJ2-1

CDR3 DNA: TGTGCCAGCAGTTCGAAACAGACAGGCTCCTACGAGCAGTACTTC
CDR3 protein: CASSSKQTGSYEQYF
D gene: .
clone size: many
V gene: TRBV27
J gene: TRBJ2-7

CDR3 DNA: TGTGCCAGCAGCTTCGGGGACGCGAATAGTTCACCCCTCCACTTT
CDR3 protein: CASSFGDANSSPLHF
D gene: .
clone size: many
V gene: TRBV3-1
J gene: TRBJ1-6